The rows below give T cell receptor beta chains drawn from one sample of a study of T cells expressing NK-cell markers. For each CDR3 protein, TCRdb gives one entry from its re-call of the 5' RACE reads, without DNA. The table counts over 100,000 distinct CDR3 sequences; roughly 20% lies in the top ten. The sequencing input was blood T cells: a sorted CD56 or NKG2C T cell subset, CD4+ or CD8+ T cells, or bulk PBMC T cells (not recorded which). These receptors were collected from a woman between 18 and 69 years old in good health. Each CDR3 is given with its conserved first and last residue. Each record gives: J gene, V gene, CDR3 protein.

J gene: TRBJ1-5
V gene: TRBV5-4
CDR3 protein: CASSPEGTSPQPQHF

J gene: TRBJ2-1
V gene: TRBV5-1
CDR3 protein: CASSLSGGPTEQFF

J gene: TRBJ2-1
V gene: TRBV12-3/TRBV12-4
CDR3 protein: CASSLVSGGGPYNEQFF

J gene: TRBJ2-2
V gene: TRBV7-3
CDR3 protein: CASSLLEGTGELFF

J gene: TRBJ2-7
V gene: TRBV4-3
CDR3 protein: CASSQGLALAGSYEQYF

J gene: TRBJ2-3
V gene: TRBV5-6
CDR3 protein: CASSPPYGDTQYF

J gene: TRBJ2-1
V gene: TRBV25-1
CDR3 protein: CASSEGAGRHNEQFF

J gene: TRBJ2-1
V gene: TRBV12-3/TRBV12-4
CDR3 protein: CASSFIKSDEQFF

J gene: TRBJ2-7
V gene: TRBV20-1
CDR3 protein: CSASGTTDYEQYF

J gene: TRBJ2-3
V gene: TRBV27
CDR3 protein: CASSLMPSGGATQYF

J gene: TRBJ1-1
V gene: TRBV20-1
CDR3 protein: CSATPTGLNTEAFF

J gene: TRBJ1-3
V gene: TRBV5-1
CDR3 protein: CATSQASGNTIYF

J gene: TRBJ1-1
V gene: TRBV20-1
CDR3 protein: CSAGGLGFGAEAFF

J gene: TRBJ2-1
V gene: TRBV12-3/TRBV12-4
CDR3 protein: CASILVGHNEQFF

J gene: TRBJ2-2
V gene: TRBV24-1
CDR3 protein: CATAGLNGELFF

J gene: TRBJ1-6
V gene: TRBV6-1
CDR3 protein: CASSVTGNSPLHF

J gene: TRBJ2-5
V gene: TRBV12-3/TRBV12-4
CDR3 protein: CASNTGGGETQYF

J gene: TRBJ2-1
V gene: TRBV5-1
CDR3 protein: CASRLTSHNEQFF

J gene: TRBJ1-2
V gene: TRBV2
CDR3 protein: CASRGFRGSPVANYGYTF

J gene: TRBJ1-1
V gene: TRBV7-6
CDR3 protein: CASSPLVEAFF

J gene: TRBJ1-2
V gene: TRBV28
CDR3 protein: CASSLGTGLYGYTF

J gene: TRBJ2-2
V gene: TRBV12-3/TRBV12-4
CDR3 protein: CASSFGRAGELFF

J gene: TRBJ2-3
V gene: TRBV6-5
CDR3 protein: CASSYSGGPRSSTDTQYF

J gene: TRBJ2-1
V gene: TRBV5-1
CDR3 protein: CASSLRDRGNNEQFF

J gene: TRBJ2-3
V gene: TRBV6-5
CDR3 protein: CASSYSRVAGDTQYF

J gene: TRBJ2-3
V gene: TRBV4-3
CDR3 protein: CASSQAWGRGTDTQYF

J gene: TRBJ2-1
V gene: TRBV29-1
CDR3 protein: CSGSGSPHEQFF

J gene: TRBJ2-6
V gene: TRBV15
CDR3 protein: CATSRGQIGAGANVLTF

J gene: TRBJ2-3
V gene: TRBV29-1
CDR3 protein: CSVEVASGPTDTQYF

J gene: TRBJ2-3
V gene: TRBV10-3
CDR3 protein: CAISESMGESTDTQYF

J gene: TRBJ1-1
V gene: TRBV12-3/TRBV12-4
CDR3 protein: CASSLTGVNTEAFF

J gene: TRBJ2-1
V gene: TRBV29-1
CDR3 protein: CSAERTSGSNEQFF

J gene: TRBJ1-1
V gene: TRBV4-3
CDR3 protein: CASSQEQGAVTEAFF

J gene: TRBJ1-1
V gene: TRBV3-1
CDR3 protein: CASSHAPMGTEAFF

J gene: TRBJ2-2
V gene: TRBV7-9
CDR3 protein: CASSLDVNTGELFF

J gene: TRBJ2-1
V gene: TRBV4-3
CDR3 protein: CASSSAASGYNEQFF

J gene: TRBJ1-1
V gene: TRBV20-1
CDR3 protein: CSARTRDTEAFF

J gene: TRBJ1-4
V gene: TRBV29-1
CDR3 protein: CSVEAGQDEKLFF

J gene: TRBJ1-2
V gene: TRBV5-4
CDR3 protein: CASSPGTHLNGYTF

J gene: TRBJ2-1
V gene: TRBV12-3/TRBV12-4
CDR3 protein: CASSNVGGAYNEQFF

J gene: TRBJ1-1
V gene: TRBV6-1
CDR3 protein: CASTDSQGLTEAFF

J gene: TRBJ2-3
V gene: TRBV12-3/TRBV12-4
CDR3 protein: CASSSRTGYTDTQYF